The rows below give T cell receptor beta chains drawn from one sample of a study of T-cell reconstitution after alpha-beta-depleted transplantation in children. A single record per CDR3 protein comes from TCRdb applying MiXCR to the PCR reads. The sample records 360,000 or so distinct CDR3 sequences, roughly 22% being singletons. The sample was PBMCs from the stem cell graft donor, taken from the stem cell graft. These receptors came from a human donor who donated a stem cell graft to a child with acute myeloid leukemia. The CDR3 runs from the conserved cysteine through the conserved F or W. The order of the fields is D gene, CDR3 length, clone size, J gene, V gene, CDR3 protein, CDR3 DNA. D genes are given only for firm matches. Expanded clones get a size class; other rows say once, few or many, or leave the size out.

D: TRBD1; length: 15; size: NA; J: TRBJ2-1; V: TRBV15; CDR3: CATSTQGPAGNEQFF; DNA: TGTGCCACCAGCACACAGGGGCCTGCTGGAAATGAGCAGTTCTTC
D: NA; length: 16; size: NA; J: TRBJ2-4; V: TRBV29-1; CDR3: CSVERISGLAKNIQYF; DNA: TGCAGCGTTGAGAGGATTTCTGGACTAGCCAAAAACATTCAGTACTTC
D: TRBD2; length: 15; size: NA; J: TRBJ2-7; V: TRBV2; CDR3: CASSSGRDVWYEQYF; DNA: TGTGCCAGCTCTAGCGGGAGGGATGTCTGGTACGAGCAGTACTTC
D: NA; length: 16; size: many; J: TRBJ2-7; V: TRBV4-3; CDR3: CASSQDYMGVQYEQYF; DNA: TGCGCCAGCAGCCAAGATTACATGGGAGTTCAGTACGAGCAGTACTTC
D: TRBD2; length: 18; size: NA; J: TRBJ2-1; V: TRBV11-1; CDR3: CASSLPGGLAGGPYEQFF; DNA: TGTGCCAGCAGCTTACCCGGGGGCCTAGCGGGAGGGCCATATGAGCAGTTCTTC
D: NA; length: 13; size: few; J: TRBJ2-7; V: TRBV20-1; CDR3: CSASKQSSYEQYF; DNA: TGCAGTGCTAGTAAGCAGTCCTCCTACGAGCAGTACTTC
D: TRBD2; length: 15; size: few; J: TRBJ2-3; V: TRBV7-2; CDR3: CASSFTSGSGDTQYF; DNA: TGTGCCAGCAGCTTCACTAGCGGGAGTGGAGATACGCAGTATTTT
D: TRBD1; length: 14; size: few; J: TRBJ2-3; V: TRBV12-3/TRBV12-4; CDR3: CASSWTGAGDTQYF; DNA: TGTGCCAGCAGTTGGACAGGGGCGGGAGATACGCAGTATTTT
D: NA; length: 14; size: NA; J: TRBJ2-7; V: TRBV27; CDR3: CASSLAGIAYEQYF; DNA: TGTGCCAGCAGTTTAGCAGGGATCGCGTACGAGCAGTACTTC
D: NA; length: 14; size: NA; J: TRBJ1-5; V: TRBV9; CDR3: CASSVGSFNQPQHF; DNA: TGTGCCAGCAGCGTAGGTTCATTTAATCAGCCCCAGCATTTT
D: TRBD1; length: 15; size: NA; J: TRBJ2-7; V: TRBV11-2; CDR3: CASSLTGGGTYEQYF; DNA: TGTGCCAGCAGCCTGACAGGGGGGGGGACCTACGAGCAGTACTTC
D: NA; length: 16; size: NA; J: TRBJ2-7; V: TRBV11-2; CDR3: CASSLTDSGTSYEQYF; DNA: TGTGCCAGCAGCTTAACTGACAGCGGTACATCCTACGAGCAGTACTTC
D: NA; length: 13; size: many; J: TRBJ2-7; V: TRBV25-1; CDR3: CASSDPTWGEQYF; DNA: TGTGCCAGCAGTGACCCTACATGGGGAGAGCAGTACTTC
D: NA; length: 15; size: many; J: TRBJ2-2; V: TRBV20-1; CDR3: CSASQGRTATGELFF; DNA: TGCAGTGCTAGTCAGGGGCGCACTGCCACCGGGGAGCTGTTTTTT
D: NA; length: 13; size: few; J: TRBJ2-7; V: TRBV28; CDR3: CATINEGNYEQYF; DNA: TGTGCCACCATCAACGAGGGGAATTACGAGCAGTACTTC
D: NA; length: 11; size: few; J: TRBJ2-1; V: TRBV11-2; CDR3: CAVRGHNEQFF; DNA: TGTGCCGTGCGGGGGCACAATGAGCAGTTCTTC
D: TRBD2; length: 15; size: NA; J: TRBJ2-3; V: TRBV7-3; CDR3: CASSLQRGYTDTQYF; DNA: TGTGCCAGCAGCCTGCAGCGGGGATACACAGATACGCAGTATTTT
D: NA; length: 13; size: once; J: TRBJ1-4; V: TRBV12-3/TRBV12-4; CDR3: CASKGVPNEKLFF; DNA: TGTGCCAGCAAGGGTGTGCCTAATGAAAAACTGTTTTTT
D: NA; length: 15; size: many; J: TRBJ2-1; V: TRBV4-3; CDR3: CASSQVSPGNNEQFF; DNA: TGCGCCAGCAGCCAAGTAAGTCCGGGGAACAATGAGCAGTTCTTC
D: NA; length: 15; size: NA; J: TRBJ2-3; V: TRBV12-3/TRBV12-4; CDR3: CASSFYGSYTDTQYF; DNA: TGTGCCAGCAGTTTTTATGGTTCCTACACAGATACGCAGTATTTT
D: NA; length: 13; size: few; J: TRBJ2-5; V: TRBV29-1; CDR3: CSVVLRVMQTQYF; DNA: TGCAGCGTTGTTCTTCGTGTCATGCAGACCCAGTACTTC
D: NA; length: 15; size: few; J: TRBJ2-7; V: TRBV7-8; CDR3: CASSFSISGSYEQYF; DNA: TGTGCCAGCAGCTTTAGCATCTCGGGCTCCTACGAGCAGTACTTC
D: NA; length: 15; size: NA; J: TRBJ2-1; V: TRBV6-4; CDR3: CASSEVLAKWDEQFF; DNA: TGTGCCAGCAGTGAGGTTCTAGCGAAGTGGGATGAGCAGTTCTTC
D: NA; length: 13; size: few; J: TRBJ2-7; V: TRBV28; CDR3: CASSSDSLYEQYF; DNA: TGTGCCAGCAGCTCCGACAGTCTCTACGAGCAGTACTTC
D: TRBD2; length: 15; size: few; J: TRBJ2-7; V: TRBV4-1; CDR3: CASSQEKREGYEQYF; DNA: TGCGCCAGCAGCCAAGAGAAGCGGGAGGGCTACGAGCAGTACTTC
D: NA; length: 14; size: NA; J: TRBJ1-1; V: TRBV7-9; CDR3: CASRPQGTGTEAFF; DNA: TGTGCCAGCAGGCCACAGGGAACGGGCACTGAAGCTTTCTTT
D: TRBD1; length: 11; size: NA; J: TRBJ1-1; V: TRBV28; CDR3: CASTRQGTAFF; DNA: TGTGCCAGCACGAGACAGGGGACGGCTTTCTTT
D: TRBD2; length: 14; size: few; J: TRBJ2-3; V: TRBV5-6; CDR3: CASSSTSVVDTQYF; DNA: TGTGCCAGCAGCTCCACTAGCGTTGTGGATACGCAGTATTTT
D: NA; length: 13; size: few; J: TRBJ2-2; V: TRBV5-1; CDR3: CASRSIQGGELFF; DNA: TGCGCCAGCAGATCGATACAGGGCGGGGAGCTGTTTTTT
D: TRBD2; length: 15; size: few; J: TRBJ2-2; V: TRBV6-1; CDR3: CASTPGLAGTGELFF; DNA: TGTGCCAGCACTCCCGGACTAGCGGGAACCGGGGAGCTGTTTTTT
D: TRBD2; length: 16; size: NA; J: TRBJ2-7; V: TRBV6-2/TRBV6-3; CDR3: CASSHGTSGSFGEQYF; DNA: TGTGCCAGCAGTCATGGGACTAGCGGGAGTTTCGGCGAGCAGTACTTC
D: NA; length: 14; size: few; J: TRBJ1-1; V: TRBV6-5; CDR3: CASSYSEGRTEAFF; DNA: TGTGCCAGCAGTTACTCCGAGGGTCGGACTGAAGCTTTCTTT
D: TRBD1; length: 14; size: few; J: TRBJ2-7; V: TRBV5-1; CDR3: CASSLAGGIDEQYF; DNA: TGCGCCAGCAGCTTGGCAGGGGGTATCGACGAGCAGTACTTC
D: TRBD2; length: 14; size: NA; J: TRBJ2-5; V: TRBV20-1; CDR3: CSARRAGGAETQYF; DNA: TGCAGTGCTAGGAGGGCGGGAGGTGCGGAGACCCAGTACTTC
D: TRBD2; length: 15; size: many; J: TRBJ2-5; V: TRBV5-1; CDR3: CASGTSGMYQETQYF; DNA: TGCGCCAGCGGGACTAGCGGGATGTACCAAGAGACCCAGTACTTC
D: NA; length: 15; size: once; J: TRBJ2-1; V: TRBV28; CDR3: CASSTPLAVYNEQFF; DNA: TGTGCCAGCAGCACTCCCCTGGCGGTCTACAATGAGCAGTTCTTC
D: NA; length: 16; size: many; J: TRBJ2-1; V: TRBV4-2; CDR3: CASSQELGEAYNEQFF; DNA: TGTGCCAGCAGCCAAGAGTTGGGGGAGGCCTACAATGAGCAGTTCTTC
D: TRBD2; length: 18; size: NA; J: TRBJ2-1; V: TRBV5-1; CDR3: CASSLNEILAGRRIEQFF; DNA: TGCGCCAGCAGCTTAAACGAAATACTAGCGGGACGCCGCATTGAGCAGTTCTTC
D: NA; length: 14; size: many; J: TRBJ2-4; V: TRBV20-1; CDR3: CSASSQGAKNIQYF; DNA: TGCAGTGCTTCCAGCCAGGGTGCCAAAAACATTCAGTACTTC
D: NA; length: 14; size: many; J: TRBJ1-3; V: TRBV5-6; CDR3: CASSLVSSGNTIYF; DNA: TGTGCCAGCAGCTTGGTGAGCTCTGGAAACACCATATATTTT
D: TRBD2; length: 18; size: few; J: TRBJ2-3; V: TRBV28; CDR3: CASSLGGLAGVLGDTQYF; DNA: TGTGCCAGCAGTTTAGGTGGACTAGCGGGAGTTTTGGGAGATACGCAGTATTTT
D: NA; length: 16; size: NA; J: TRBJ2-2; V: TRBV4-2; CDR3: CASSQDLSTSTGELFF; DNA: TGTGCCAGCAGCCAAGATCTCTCGACGAGCACCGGGGAGCTGTTTTTT